The rows below give T cell receptor beta chains drawn from one sample of a study of regulatory T cells in long-lasting Graves disease. One entry per CDR3 protein results from TCRdb running MiXCR on the multiplex PCR reads. This sample yields about 330,000 distinct CDR3 sequences, of which under 20% are seen a single time; 20% belongs to the top ten. Separately, the same data were catalogued under a study of T cells in Graves' hyperthyroidism and ophthalmopathy.

Specimen: peripheral blood mononuclear cells (PBMCs), collected at new diagnosis, from a patient treated with antithyroid drugs. The receptors originated from a woman younger than 30 with Graves disease. CDR3s include the opening cysteine and the closing phenylalanine or tryptophan. D genes are given only for firm matches. Only some rows state a clone size, as once, few, many or a class for expanded clones.

v_call,j_call,clone_size,d_call,cdr3_aa
TRBV29-1,TRBJ1-1,few,TRBD1,CSATRGPETEAFF
TRBV4-2,TRBJ1-5,-,-,CASSPGGGGGGPQHF
TRBV11-2,TRBJ1-2,many,-,CASSLGGVAYGYTF
TRBV6-1,TRBJ1-2,many,-,CASSEAQPNYGYTF
TRBV12-3/TRBV12-4,TRBJ1-2,many,-,CASSYIGAPYGYTF
TRBV5-1,TRBJ2-3,many,TRBD2,CASSSGLAGGQLF
TRBV27,TRBJ2-3,many,-,CASSSPLDPADTQYF
TRBV6-9,TRBJ2-2,-,TRBD1,CASSYATGLAGELFF
TRBV12-3/TRBV12-4,TRBJ1-1,many,-,CASSFQFEAFF
TRBV5-1,TRBJ2-2,-,TRBD2,CASSPGLAGVWAGELFF
TRBV2,TRBJ1-5,few,TRBD1,CASSAGQGSQPQHF
TRBV20-1,TRBJ2-1,-,TRBD2,CGGTRGERGNEQFF
TRBV12-3/TRBV12-4,TRBJ2-1,medium-sized,-,CASSSGSYNEQFF
TRBV3-1,TRBJ1-5,many,-,CASSQEGGNNQPQHF
TRBV11-2,TRBJ1-4,few,TRBD1,CASSPPRTGINEKLFF
TRBV4-2,TRBJ2-7,many,-,CASSQESPGYYEQYF
TRBV7-3,TRBJ2-1,many,-,CASSLRGGLLFF
TRBV18,TRBJ2-2,many,TRBD1,CASSPRGQGANTGELFF
TRBV7-9,TRBJ1-3,few,-,CASSLVSVMNSPDRRNTIYF
TRBV14,TRBJ1-6,-,-,CASSSYNSPLHF
TRBV7-2,TRBJ2-3,-,-,CATASPGGHLDTQYF
TRBV7-2,TRBJ2-1,many,TRBD2,CASSERTSGGVAYNEQFF
TRBV20-1,TRBJ2-7,many,TRBD2,CSALPGTSGAYEQYF
TRBV12-3/TRBV12-4,TRBJ2-5,many,-,CASSFGREETQYF
TRBV7-3,TRBJ1-2,few,-,CASSLRGAHGYTF
TRBV20-1,TRBJ1-2,-,-,CSATWTDLALDGYTF
TRBV27,TRBJ1-2,-,-,CASSIGSGRADGYTF
TRBV11-2,TRBJ2-3,many,-,CASSLADPRSDTQYF
TRBV9,TRBJ2-3,many,-,CASSVARTNTQYF
TRBV3-1,TRBJ2-7,many,TRBD2,CASSPTSRGEQYF
TRBV18,TRBJ2-2,many,-,CASSPPLQGIKTGELFF
TRBV19,TRBJ1-1,few,-,CASIWFAEAFF
TRBV5-1,TRBJ1-1,many,-,CASSGNTEAFF
TRBV20-1,TRBJ2-3,many,TRBD2,CSASWREGPDTQYF
TRBV6-5,TRBJ1-2,many,-,CASSYMGAANYGYTF
TRBV6-1,TRBJ2-7,many,TRBD1,CASRTGRVEQYF
TRBV30,TRBJ2-3,few,TRBD2,CAWSTWRGVSTDTQYF
TRBV20-1,TRBJ2-3,few,-,CSARGSGGRRTDTQYF
TRBV7-9,TRBJ2-7,many,TRBD1,CASSRDRVPYEQYF
TRBV5-1,TRBJ2-3,many,-,CASSLTGQADTQYF
TRBV5-5,TRBJ1-2,many,-,CASSDQGFGYGYTF
TRBV7-3,TRBJ1-1,many,-,CASSPTGEIGTEAFF
TRBV2,TRBJ1-2,many,-,CASTEGNYGYTF